This TCR beta chain derives from a study of early T cells in non-severe SARS-CoV-2 infection. Study-level information: Chains were not paired, and sequencing was done on bulk RNA from unsorted whole blood. Study-level points and caveats: There was a bias toward anti-spike CD8 responses in VDJdb matching, which missed private and CD4 specificities.

This clonotype appeared a few times. Its target is unknown. The protocol attached unique molecular identifiers to individual cDNA molecules. TCRdb independently ran MiXCR on the 5' RACE reads; one entry per CDR3 protein. Of more than 20,000 distinct CDR3 sequences in the sample, less than 7% were seen once. V shed 3 bases and J 2 bases; nucleotides not matched to a gene: 4. The CDR3 has 17 residues. The germline V gene encodes CDR1 MDHEN and CDR2 SYDVKM. The chain joins TRBV28 to TRBJ2-3; 14 bases match TRBD2. The origin of this receptor is an adult who was a healthcare worker with PCR-confirmed SARS-CoV-2 infection or an uninfected control (not recorded which). Sequencing was performed on whole blood. The CDR3 is CASSLGLAGDTTDTQYF. Written as DNA, the CDR3 is TGTGCCAGCAGTTTGGGACTAGCGGGGGATACCACAGATACGCAGTATTTT.